The 9 T cell receptor beta chains below come from one sample, sequenced in a study of blood T cell repertoires in COVID-19. Sequencing used immunoSEQ multiplex PCR; TCRdb keeps in-frame clones, though not all of them. This sample has 40,000 or so clones, with around 83% found just once. Sequencing input: peripheral blood. The receptor source for this set is a human donor with acute or convalescent COVID-19. The donor label of this sample is uncertain.

The chain carries TRBV6-1 and TRBJ1-2, with unresolved D. This CDR3 has 13 amino acids. V lost 2 bases to trimming and J lost 8 bases, with 12 bases between them. Germline lookup yields CDR1 MNHNS and CDR2 SASEGT. CDR3: CASSEQPRGGYTF. The CDR3, as DNA: TGTGCCAGCAGTGAACAGCCCCGGGGAGGCTACACCTTC.

V and J are TRBV5-1 and TRBJ1-2, with a tentative D call TRBD1 (5 bases). Germline V gene sequence: CDR1 SGHRS, CDR2 YFSETQ. Trimming took off 1 base at V and 10 bases at J, with 17 bases between the two ends. The CDR3 sequence is 14 residues long. In nucleotides, the CDR3 is TGCGCCAGCAGCTTGTCAGGCAGGGCTTCAGTCTACACCTTC. Amino acid sequence: CASSLSGRASVYTF.

The rearrangement uses TRBV7-2 and TRBJ1-5; no clear D. CDR1 and CDR2 (germline): SGHTA, FQGNSA. The CDR3 sequence is 13 residues long. Trimming took 0 bases from V and 6 from J, leaving 6 bases between them. As DNA, the CDR3 is TGTGCCAGCAGCTTAGCCACAGCTCAGCCCCAGCATTTT. Encoded protein: CASSLATAQPQHF.

The chain joins TRBV5-6 to TRBJ1-1, with D tentatively TRBD1 (5 bases). Germline V CDR1 and CDR2: SGHDT, YYEEEE. The CDR3 has 17 amino acids. Trimming stripped 0 bases from V and 4 bases from J, with 19 bases between. The CDR3 region has the DNA TGTGCCAGCAGCTTGGGTCAGGGCTCCCCGTTCGGCACTGAAGCTTTCTTT. Translated, it gives CASSLGQGSPFGTEAFF.

The chain carries TRBV12-5 and TRBJ1-5, with D unclear. Germline V gene sequence: CDR1 LGHNT, CDR2 FRNRAP. Trimming pared 2 bases from V and 0 bases from J, leaving 26 bases between. This CDR3 is built from 21 residues. CDR3 sequence reads: CASGLNPSGGVGVYSNQPQHF. In DNA, the CDR3 is TGTGCTAGTGGTTTGAACCCCTCGGGAGGCGTCGGAGTTTATAGCAATCAGCCCCAGCATTTT.

V usage is TRBV6-2 or TRBV6-3 and J usage is TRBJ1-5; D is perhaps TRBD1 (5 bases). There are 19 residues in the CDR3. V shed 2 bases and J shed 0 bases, with 20 bases lying between them. The germline CDR1 and CDR2 sequences are MNHEY and SVGEGT. The CDR3, as DNA: TGTGCCAGCAGTTACCTCCTGCCCGGGTTCGGGGGTAGCAATCAGCCCCAGCATTTT. Translated: CASSYLLPGFGGSNQPQHF.

The chain has TRBV19 and TRBJ2-1; 9 positions agree with TRBD2. J gave up 8 bases and V 6 bases, and 8 bases lay outside the gene matches. Germline V gene data show CDR1 as LNHDA and CDR2 as SQIVND (reference sequence). The CDR3 contains 14 residues. The CDR3 DNA is TGTGCCAGTAGAGTAGCGGGGGTCTTTGATGAGCAGTTCTTC. It specifies CASRVAGVFDEQFF.

The chain joins TRBV27 to TRBJ2-7; 7 positions match TRBD1. This CDR3 contains 15 residues. V lost 4 bases, J lost 1 base, and 7 bases stayed unmatched. Germline V gene lookup returns CDR1 MNHEY and CDR2 SMNVEV (reference sequence). The CDR3 bases are TGTGCCAGCAGTTACAGGGGAGAGCGGTCCTACGAGCAGTACTTC. Its protein product is CASSYRGERSYEQYF.

The V gene is TRBV7-9, the J gene TRBJ2-1; 16 bases fit TRBD2. This CDR3 is 15 amino acids long. Germline loops: CDR1 SEHNR, CDR2 FQNEAQ (reference sequence). Germline trimming cut 3 bases from V and 7 bases from J; bases unmatched to any gene: 0. The DNA for the CDR3 is TGTGCCAGCAGCTTGGGACTAGCGGGAGGGAATGAGCAGTTCTTC. It yields the protein CASSLGLAGGNEQFF.